Below, one TCR beta chain is given with its context. Antigen unknown. A J-beta primer mix and a sample-barcoded 5' primer were used in a second PCR of about 6 to 12 cycles. All cDNA molecules were each tagged by a template-switch adaptor with 12 random nucleotides. TCRdb independently ran MiXCR on the 5' RACE reads; one entry per CDR3 protein. The sample contains around 1,900,000 distinct CDR3 sequences, 39% of which appear only once. The sample belongs to a study of blood T cells in healthy people across ages. Findings and caveats of the study: PBMC samples, being unsorted, prevented any conclusive comparison of naive and antigen-experienced cells.

This CDR3 has 16 residues. V trimming: 5 bases; J trimming: 4 bases; junction bases outside the gene matches: 8. The germline V gene has CDR1 SGHTA and CDR2 FQGNSA. The receptor's source is a human donor in good health. This chain joins TRBV7-2 and TRBJ2-5; TRBD2 matches 12 bases. The sample was blood. The CDR3 DNA reads as TGTGCCAGCAGCCCGGTTGGACTAGCGGGGTCAGAGACCCAGTACTTC. Protein sequence: CASSPVGLAGSETQYF.